Listed below are T cell receptor beta chains from one sample, sequenced in a study of neoadjuvant nivolumab and ipilimumab in lung cancer. Repertoires were generated with immunoSEQ multiplex PCR, while TCRdb's copy carries only in-frame clones and drops some. The data hold about 10,000 clones, with over 75% observed a single time. The material was peripheral blood, obtained before neoadjuvant nivolumab, alone or with ipilimumab. The receptor set was obtained from an adult with non-small cell lung cancer. CDR3s include the opening cysteine and the closing phenylalanine or tryptophan. Fields, in order: V gene, D gene, clone size, J gene, CDR3 protein, CDR3 DNA. D genes are given only for firm matches. Clone size, where shown, is once, few, many, or a class for clones that have expanded.

TRBV5-8,.,.,TRBJ1-5,CASSYGTSSNQPQHF,TGTGCCAGCAGCTACGGGACATCTAGCAATCAGCCCCAGCATTTT
TRBV19,TRBD1,.,TRBJ2-1,CASSRTGIDEQFF,TGTGCCAGTTCACGGACAGGGATAGACGAGCAGTTCTTC
TRBV6-5,.,.,TRBJ2-3,CASSYLLGASTDTQYF,TGTGCCAGCAGCTACCTACTAGGTGCTAGCACAGATACGCAGTATTTT
TRBV15,TRBD2,.,TRBJ2-2,CATSRSTTSAAGELFF,TGTGCCACCAGCAGATCAACGACTAGCGCTGCCGGGGAGCTGTTTTTT
TRBV9,.,.,TRBJ1-2,CASSVEPGTNYGYTF,TGTGCCAGCAGCGTAGAGCCAGGGACGAACTATGGCTACACCTTC
TRBV11-2,TRBD2,.,TRBJ2-3,CASRWGTSADTQYF,TGTGCCAGCAGGTGGGGGACTAGCGCAGATACGCAGTATTTT
TRBV29-1,TRBD1,.,TRBJ1-4,CSVDMGQGDEKLFF,TGCAGCGTTGATATGGGACAGGGGGATGAAAAACTGTTTTTT
TRBV11-2,.,.,TRBJ2-4,CASSLQVSKNIQYF,TGTGCCAGCAGTTTACAGGTTTCCAAAAACATTCAGTACTTC
TRBV18,.,.,TRBJ2-5,CASSPTGRETQYF,TGTGCCAGCTCACCGACAGGGAGGGAGACCCAGTACTTC
TRBV4-2,TRBD1,.,TRBJ2-1,CASSRQGSKGNEQFF,TGTGCCAGCAGCCGACAGGGGTCGAAAGGCAATGAGCAGTTCTTC
TRBV10-1,.,.,TRBJ2-7,CASSEGTLYEQYF,TGCGCCAGCAGTGAAGGAACCCTCTACGAGCAGTACTTC
TRBV28,.,.,TRBJ2-7,CASVKAFRSSYEQYF,TGTGCCAGCGTAAAGGCTTTCCGCAGCTCCTACGAGCAGTACTTC
TRBV5-1,TRBD1,.,TRBJ2-1,CASSPQGQGVEQFF,TGCGCCAGCAGCCCCCAGGGACAGGGAGTTGAGCAGTTCTTC
TRBV18,.,.,TRBJ2-2,CASSPVGRNTGELFF,TGTGCCAGCTCCCCGGTTGGGCGAAACACCGGGGAGCTGTTTTTT
TRBV5-8,TRBD2,once,TRBJ2-3,CASSLGGRAADTQYF,TGTGCCAGCAGCTTGGGGGGGAGGGCCGCAGATACGCAGTATTTT